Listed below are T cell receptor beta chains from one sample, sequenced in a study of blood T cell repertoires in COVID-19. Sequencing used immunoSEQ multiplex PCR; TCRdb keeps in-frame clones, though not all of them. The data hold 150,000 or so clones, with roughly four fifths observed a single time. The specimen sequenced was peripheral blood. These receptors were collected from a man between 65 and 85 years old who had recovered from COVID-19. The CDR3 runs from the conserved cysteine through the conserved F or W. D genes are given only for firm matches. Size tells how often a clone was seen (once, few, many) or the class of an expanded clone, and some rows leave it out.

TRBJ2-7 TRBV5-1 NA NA CASSLAAGDPYEQYF TGCGCCAGCAGCTTGGCGGCAGGGGACCCCTACGAGCAGTACTTC
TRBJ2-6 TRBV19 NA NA CASSIVPGVLTF TGTGCCAGTAGTATAGTCCCAGGCGTCCTGACTTTC
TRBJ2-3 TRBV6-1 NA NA CASSDPNTDTQYF TGTGCCAGCAGTGACCCCAACACAGATACGCAGTATTTT
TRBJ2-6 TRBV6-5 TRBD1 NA CASSSTGAGANVLTF TGTGCCAGCAGTTCGACAGGGGCTGGGGCCAACGTCCTGACTTTC
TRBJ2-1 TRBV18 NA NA CASRPGTPNEQFF TGTGCCAGCAGACCCGGGACTCCTAATGAGCAGTTCTTC
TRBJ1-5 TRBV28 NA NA CASSFGQYLNQPQHF TGTGCCAGCAGTTTCGGACAGTACCTCAATCAGCCCCAGCATTTT
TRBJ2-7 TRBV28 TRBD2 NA CASSRTSVSYEQYF TGTGCCAGCAGTAGGACTAGCGTTTCCTACGAGCAGTACTTC
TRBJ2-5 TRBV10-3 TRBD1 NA CAISNRGGETQYF TGTGCCATCAGTAACAGGGGCGGGGAGACCCAGTACTTC
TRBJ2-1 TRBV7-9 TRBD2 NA CASPTSGSIYNEQFF TGTGCCAGCCCAACGAGCGGGAGCATCTACAATGAGCAGTTCTTC
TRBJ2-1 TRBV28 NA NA CASSGVVLREQFF TGTGCCAGCAGTGGAGTGGTTTTGCGTGAGCAGTTCTTC
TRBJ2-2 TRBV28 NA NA CASQVNTGELFF TGTGCCAGTCAGGTGAACACCGGGGAGCTGTTTTTT
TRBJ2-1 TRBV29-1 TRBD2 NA CSVVVLAGGTYNEQFF TGCAGCGTTGTTGTCCTAGCGGGAGGAACCTACAATGAGCAGTTCTTC
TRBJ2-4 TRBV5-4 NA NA CASSLGGSGLGLNIQYF TGTGCCAGCAGCTTGGGGGGCAGTGGCTTAGGTCTAAACATTCAGTACTTC
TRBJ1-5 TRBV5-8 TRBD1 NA CASSFGQGGDQPQHF TGTGCCAGCAGCTTTGGACAGGGGGGGGATCAGCCCCAGCATTTT
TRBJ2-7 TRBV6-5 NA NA CASSSGPPGQLYEQYF TGTGCCAGCAGTTCCGGGCCTCCGGGACAACTCTACGAGCAGTACTTC
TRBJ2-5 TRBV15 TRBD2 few CATRAGGLAGETQYF TGTGCCACCAGGGCGGGTGGACTAGCCGGTGAGACCCAGTACTTC
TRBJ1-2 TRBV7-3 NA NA CASSLSSGANYGYTF TGTGCCAGCAGCCTGAGTTCAGGGGCCAACTATGGCTACACCTTC
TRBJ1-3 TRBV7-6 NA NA CASSLVRGPSTGNTIYF TGTGCCAGCAGCTTAGTAAGGGGCCCATCGACTGGAAACACCATATATTTT
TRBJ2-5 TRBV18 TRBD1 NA CASSPIAGTGGETQYF TGTGCCAGCTCACCAATCGCGGGGACAGGGGGAGAGACCCAGTACTTC
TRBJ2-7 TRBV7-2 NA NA CASSLVRAYEQYF TGTGCCAGCAGCTTAGTGCGAGCCTACGAGCAGTACTTC
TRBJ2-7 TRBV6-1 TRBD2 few CASSESPSGRWEQYF TGTGCCAGCAGTGAAAGTCCTAGCGGGAGATGGGAGCAGTACTTC
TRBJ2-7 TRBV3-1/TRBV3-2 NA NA CASSQALLPTYEQYF TGTGCCAGCAGCCAAGCCCTCCTGCCCACTTACGAGCAGTACTTC
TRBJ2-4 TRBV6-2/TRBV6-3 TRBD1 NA CASSYYRGSGNIQYF TGTGCCAGCAGTTACTACAGGGGATCTGGAAACATTCAGTACTTC
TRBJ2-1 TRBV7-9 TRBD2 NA CASSLGAGGEQFF TGTGCCAGCAGCTTAGGGGCGGGAGGCGAGCAGTTCTTC
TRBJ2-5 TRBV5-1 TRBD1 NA CASSTGQGPQETQYF TGCGCCAGCAGCACAGGACAGGGGCCTCAAGAGACCCAGTACTTC
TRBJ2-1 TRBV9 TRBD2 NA CASSVETSGRAGDEQFF TGTGCCAGCAGCGTAGAAACTAGCGGGAGGGCAGGTGATGAGCAGTTCTTC
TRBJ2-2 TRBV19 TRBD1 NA CASTKDRVSTGELFF TGTGCCAGTACCAAAGACAGGGTTAGCACCGGGGAGCTGTTTTTT
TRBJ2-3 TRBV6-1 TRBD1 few CASSEGDRGTDTQYF TGTGCCAGCAGTGAAGGGGACAGGGGCACAGATACGCAGTATTTT
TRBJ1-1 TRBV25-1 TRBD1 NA CASSGDRGPAFF TGTGCCAGCAGTGGAGACAGGGGGCCAGCTTTCTTT
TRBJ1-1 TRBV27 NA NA CASLARFRGEAFF TGTGCCAGCCTTGCTAGATTTAGGGGTGAAGCTTTCTTT
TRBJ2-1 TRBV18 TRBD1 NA CASSPGAGGYNEQFF TGTGCCAGCTCACCAGGAGCAGGGGGATACAATGAGCAGTTCTTC
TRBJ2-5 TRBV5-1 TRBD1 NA CASSPTGGQETQYF TGCGCCAGCAGCCCCACAGGGGGCCAAGAGACCCAGTACTTC
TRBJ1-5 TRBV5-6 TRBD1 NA CASSWGQGGGQPQHF TGTGCCAGCAGCTGGGGACAGGGGGGAGGTCAGCCCCAGCATTTT
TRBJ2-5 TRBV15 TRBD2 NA CATSGTVTSGRRETQYF TGTGCCACCAGCGGGACGGTGACTAGCGGGAGGCGGGAGACCCAGTACTTC
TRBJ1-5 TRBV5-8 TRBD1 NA CASVVKGQGDQPQHF TGTGCCAGTGTCGTCAAAGGACAGGGCGATCAGCCCCAGCATTTT
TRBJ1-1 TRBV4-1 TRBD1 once CASSQLPGQGETEAFF TGCGCCAGCAGCCAACTACCGGGACAGGGGGAGACTGAAGCTTTCTTT
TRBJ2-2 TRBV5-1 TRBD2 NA CASSLDPGLANANTGELFF TGCGCCAGCAGCTTGGATCCGGGACTAGCGAACGCGAACACCGGGGAGCTGTTTTTT
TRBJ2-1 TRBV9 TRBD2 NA CASSVVGTSGSKNEQFF TGTGCCAGCAGCGTAGTCGGGACTAGCGGGAGTAAGAATGAGCAGTTCTTC
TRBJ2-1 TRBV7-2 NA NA CASSLHQDFYNEQFF TGTGCCAGCAGCTTACATCAGGATTTTTACAATGAGCAGTTCTTC
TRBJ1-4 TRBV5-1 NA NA CASSHGSGLNEKLFF TGCGCCAGCAGCCATGGGAGCGGCCTTAATGAAAAACTGTTTTTT
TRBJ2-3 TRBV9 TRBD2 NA CASSDTSETITDTQYF TGTGCCAGCAGCGATACTAGCGAAACGATCACAGATACGCAGTATTTT
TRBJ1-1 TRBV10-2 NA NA CASSDLVRVMNTEAFF TGCGCCAGCAGTGACCTGGTGCGGGTAATGAACACTGAAGCTTTCTTT
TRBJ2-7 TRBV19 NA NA CASSRRDSYEQYF TGTGCCAGTAGTAGGAGGGACTCCTACGAGCAGTACTTC
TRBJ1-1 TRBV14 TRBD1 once CASSPQPGQGVWSEAFF TGTGCCAGCAGCCCACAGCCGGGACAGGGGGTTTGGAGTGAAGCTTTCTTT
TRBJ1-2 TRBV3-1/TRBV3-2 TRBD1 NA CASSQSGGRDYGYTF TGTGCCAGCAGCCAGTCAGGGGGCAGGGACTATGGCTACACCTTC